Below, 21 T cell receptor beta chains from the same sample are listed, as sequenced in a study of identical twins. TCRdb re-analysed the 5' RACE reads in MiXCR, keeping a single row per CDR3 protein. The sample carries 500,000 to 650,000 distinct CDR3 sequences, more than 20% recorded once. This sample was also put to use in a study of yellow fever vaccine responses in identical twins.

Input material: CD4+ T cells sorted from blood. The origin of the receptors is a woman aged 18-29 years in good health.

The count of this clonotype is one. The chain recombines TRBV6-2 or TRBV6-3 with TRBJ2-3; 8 bases are a match to TRBD2. CDR1 is MNHEY and CDR2 is SVGEGT in the germline V gene. J lost 1 base, V lost 5 bases, and 8 bases had no gene match. The CDR3 contains 16 residues. DNA of the CDR3: TGTGCCAGCAGTGGACGCGGGAGGACAGGCACAGATACGCAGTATTTT. It yields the protein CASSGRGRTGTDTQYF.

This chain uses TRBV20-1 with TRBJ2-1; D not certain. The germline V gene encodes CDR1 DFQATT and CDR2 SNEGSKA (reference sequence). Deletions cut 0 bases from V and 2 bases from J, with 11 bases between. The CDR3 is 15 amino acids. The CDR3 nucleotides are TGCAGTGCTAGAGATCAGCGACCAACCTACAATGAGCAGTTCTTC. It is translated as CSARDQRPTYNEQFF.

This clonotype was seen a single time. V gene TRBV6-6 combines with J gene TRBJ2-2; perhaps TRBD2 as D (6 bases). CDR3 size: 13 residues. V was trimmed by 11 bases and J by 5 bases, leaving 15 bases between them. Germline CDR1 MNHNY, CDR2 SVGAGI (reference sequence). The CDR3 DNA reads as TGTGCCGGTCGAGCGGGTCGGACCGGGGAGCTGTTTTTT. Amino acid sequence: CAGRAGRTGELFF.

This chain uses TRBV5-1 with TRBJ2-7; the D gene is possibly TRBD2 (5 bases). The V gene lost 0 bases and the J gene lost 3 bases, with 10 bases spanning the gap. Germline V gives CDR1 SGHRS, CDR2 YFSETQ. The CDR3 has 14 residues. CDR3 in DNA: TGCGCCAGCAGCTTGGCCGGGGAAATCTACGAGCAGTACGTC. Its translation is CASSLAGEIYEQYV.

CDR3 residues: CAISRQGNQPQHF. The CDR3 bases are TGTGCCATCAGCCGACAAGGTAATCAGCCCCAGCATTTT. This chain connects TRBV10-3 to TRBJ1-5; no reliable D call. Trimming cost V 6 bases and J 4 bases, with 10 bases left between them. This CDR3 spans 13 amino acids. Germline V lookup: CDR1 ENHRY, CDR2 SYGVKD.

This clonotype was counted between two and nine times. The chain combines TRBV27 with TRBJ2-1; 10 nucleotides align to TRBD2. Germline values: CDR1 MNHEY, CDR2 SMNVEV (reference sequence). The CDR3 is made up of 19 amino acids. V lost 5 bases and J lost 0; bases outside the gene matches: 13. In nucleotides, the CDR3 is TGTGCCAGCAGTAACCCTAGCGGGAGCGTGCCGAGCTCCTACAATGAGCAGTTCTTC. Its protein is CASSNPSGSVPSSYNEQFF.

The chain employs TRBV20-1 and TRBJ1-1, with D unclear. CDR3 length: 12 residues. V lost 2 bases, J lost 5 bases, and 9 bases lay in between. The germline V gene encodes CDR1 DFQATT and CDR2 SNEGSKA (reference sequence). DNA for the CDR3: TGCAGTGCTAGATTGGGAGTTACTGAAGCTTTCTTT. It is translated as CSARLGVTEAFF.

V gene TRBV20-1 combines with J gene TRBJ2-1; unclear D gene. There are 13 residues in the CDR3. The V gene lost 6 bases and the J gene lost 0 bases, with 9 bases spanning the gap. Germline loops: CDR1 DFQATT, CDR2 SNEGSKA (reference sequence). CDR3 sequence reads: CSAPQSSYNEQFF. CDR3 DNA sequence: TGCAGTGCCCCTCAGAGCTCCTACAATGAGCAGTTCTTC.

This clonotype has just a few counts. For the CDR3, the DNA is TGCGCCAGCAGCTCGGCCGGGACAGGGAAGGACAATGAGCAGTTCTTC. Protein: CASSSAGTGKDNEQFF. This sequence joins TRBV5-1 and TRBJ2-1; 9 bases agree with TRBD1. CDR1 and CDR2 from the germline V gene are SGHRS and YFSETQ. V lost 3 bases to trimming and J lost 5 bases; unmatched junction nucleotides: 9. This CDR3 has 16 amino acids.

This sequence joins TRBV19 and TRBJ2-3; a weak D match, TRBD2 (6 bases). CDR1 and CDR2 from the germline V gene are LNHDA and SQIVND (reference sequence). Deletions cut 3 bases from V and 2 bases from J, with 15 bases between. This CDR3 has 16 amino acids. Here the CDR3 reads CASSILGGISTDTQYF. The CDR3 DNA is TGTGCCAGTAGTATTTTGGGCGGGATCTCCACAGATACGCAGTATTTT.

V gene TRBV29-1 combines with J gene TRBJ2-7, with TRBD2 matching over 8 bases. In germline, CDR1 is SQVTM, CDR2 ANQGSEA. V lost 7 bases and J lost 2; bases outside the gene matches: 7. There are 13 residues in the CDR3. CDR3 sequence (DNA): TGCAGCGCCCGACGGGGGGGGACCTACGAGCAGTACTTC. It is translated as CSARRGGTYEQYF.

In its sample, this clonotype was seen a few times. The chain recombines TRBV7-9 with TRBJ1-1; the D is unclear. Deletions cut 8 bases from V and 7 bases from J, with 11 bases between. Looked up from germline, CDR1 is SEHNR and CDR2 is FQNEAQ (reference sequence). The CDR3 length is 11 residues. The CDR3 protein is CASSLRDEAFF. The CDR3 DNA reads TGTGCCAGCTCTCTGCGGGATGAAGCTTTCTTT.

V usage is TRBV2 and J usage is TRBJ2-1; TRBD1 matches at 7 bases. The CDR3 is 14 residues long. The V segment lost 7 bases and the J segment 6 bases; nucleotides outside the gene matches: 9. CDR1 SNHLY and CDR2 FYNNEI come from the germline V gene. The CDR3 coding sequence is TGTGCCAGCAAGAGGGGGCGTCAAGGCAATGAGCAGTTCTTC. Translation: CASKRGRQGNEQFF.

This clonotype has just a few counts. The chain is built from TRBV10-3 and TRBJ1-5; tentative D call: TRBD1 (5 bases). Trimming took 2 bases from V and 4 from J, leaving 6 bases between them. The germline gives CDR1 ENHRY, CDR2 SYGVKD. The CDR3 spans 13 residues. The CDR3 DNA follows: TGTGCCATCAGTGAGGGGGCAAATCAGCCCCAGCATTTT. Protein product: CAISEGANQPQHF.

This clonotype came up many times. The chain is built from TRBV29-1 and TRBJ2-2; 11 nucleotides agree with TRBD1. The CDR3 contains 14 residues. V gave up 7 bases and J gave up 3 bases; unmatched junction bases: 4. Germline V lookup: CDR1 SQVTM, CDR2 ANQGSEA. Here the CDR3 DNA reads TGCAGCGCCGGACAGGGGGCCGACACCGGGGAGCTGTTTTTT. Amino acids: CSAGQGADTGELFF.

This rearrangement joins TRBV15 to TRBJ2-7, with 9 bases lining up with TRBD2. J gave up 0 bases and V 2 bases, and 11 bases lay outside the gene matches. The CDR3 contains 18 residues. CDR1 LNHNV and CDR2 YYDKDF come from the germline V gene (reference sequence). This chain's CDR3 is CATSRKKTSGITSYEQYF. DNA for the CDR3: TGTGCCACCAGCAGAAAAAAGACTAGCGGAATCACCTCCTACGAGCAGTACTTC.

This clonotype occurred a few times. The chain carries TRBV7-8 and TRBJ2-1, with D possibly TRBD1 on 5 matching bases. Trimming shortened V by 1 base and J by 9 bases, and 16 bases separated the two germline ends. Germline values: CDR1 SGHVS, CDR2 FQNEAQ. This CDR3 has 15 amino acids. The CDR3 DNA reads TGTGCCAGCAGCTTAGTGGTAGGGGCTCCTGGTGAGCAGTTCTTC. Protein sequence: CASSLVVGAPGEQFF. Combining the CDR3 with reference TRBV7-8 and TRBJ2-1 gives the whole variable domain GAGVSQSPRYKVAKRGQDVALRCDPISGHVSLFWYQQALGQGPEFLTYFQNEAQLDKSGLPSDRFFAERPEGSVSTLKIQRTQQEDSAVYLCASSLVVGAPGEQFFGPGTRLTVL.

The rearrangement uses TRBV29-1 and TRBJ2-5; possibly TRBD2 for D (5 bases). CDR1 is SQVTM and CDR2 is ANQGSEA in the germline V gene. The V end was cut by 4 bases, the J end by 9 bases, with 12 bases between. The CDR3 contains 11 residues. Here the CDR3 reads CSVGAAEAQYF. CDR3 in DNA: TGCAGCGTTGGCGCTGCGGAGGCCCAGTACTTC.

This clonotype has only a few counts. The chain is built from TRBV5-1 and TRBJ2-7; TRBD2 is a possible D gene (5 bases). The germline V gene has CDR1 SGHRS and CDR2 YFSETQ. The CDR3 loop spans 14 amino acids. The ends were cut back, 6 bases at V and 2 bases at J, with 15 bases in the middle. CDR3 coding DNA: TGCGCCAGCACCTCTGACACGGGAACCTACGAGCAGTACTTC. This codes for CASTSDTGTYEQYF.

Only a few counts were recorded for this clonotype. The chain is built from TRBV3-1 and TRBJ2-5; D ambiguous. Trimming pared 4 bases from V and 1 base from J, leaving 10 bases between. The CDR3 has 14 amino acids. Germline loops: CDR1 LGHDT, CDR2 YNNKEL (reference sequence). CDR3 loop: CASSPAWGQETQYF. The CDR3 DNA reads TGTGCCAGCAGCCCCGCTTGGGGCCAAGAGACCCAGTACTTC.

V usage is TRBV12-3 or TRBV12-4 and J usage is TRBJ2-4; 10 bases agree with TRBD2. The V and J ends lost 7 bases and 1 base, in that order; junction bases with no gene match: 4. The length of the CDR3 is 15 residues. CDR3 coding DNA: TGTGCCAGCAACCTTAGCGGGGGGGCCAAAAACATTCAGTACTTC. Its protein product is CASNLSGGAKNIQYF.